These 16 T cell receptor beta chains were all obtained from the same sample, sequenced in a study of PD-L1 blockade in urothelial cancer. Sequenced by immunoSEQ multiplex PCR; TCRdb stores in-frame clones only, minus some. The sample lists 41,000 or so clones; about 88% were seen once. Time point specified: peripheral blood 6 weeks after treatment start. Sequencing used PBMCs, obtained around atezolizumab (anti-PD-L1) treatment. These receptors originate from an older man with urothelial cancer.

The genes are TRBV30 and TRBJ2-1, with TRBD1 matching over 9 bases. CDR1 is GTSNPN and CDR2 is SVGIG in the germline V gene (reference sequence). J gave up 4 bases and V 5 bases, and 6 bases lay outside the gene matches. CDR3 length: 14 residues. CDR3 DNA: TGTGCCTGGGGTAAGGGACAGGGATACAATGAGCAGTTCTTC. It encodes CAWGKGQGYNEQFF. Combining the CDR3 with reference TRBV30 and TRBJ2-1 gives the whole variable domain SQTIHQWPATLVQPVGSPLSLECTVEGTSNPNLYWYRQAAGRGLQLLFYSVGIGQISSEVPQNLSASRPQDRQFILSSKKLLLSDSGFYLCAWGKGQGYNEQFFGPGTRLTVL.

The rearrangement joins TRBV5-1 to TRBJ1-4; possible D gene TRBD1, 5 bases. With 4 bases removed from V and 0 bases from J, the gap between germline ends came to 10 bases. CDR3 length: 15 residues. Germline V gives CDR1 SGHRS, CDR2 YFSETQ. The CDR3 sequence: CASSKTAATNEKLFF. The DNA for the CDR3 is TGCGCCAGCAGCAAGACAGCTGCAACTAATGAAAAACTGTTTTTT.

This chain connects TRBV5-1 to TRBJ2-7; 11 bases are shared with TRBD2. Per the germline V gene, CDR1 is SGHRS and CDR2 is YFSETQ. The junction had 8 bases not matched to a gene; V was cut back by 0 bases and J by 9 bases. The CDR3 sequence is 15 residues long. CDR3 in DNA: TGCGCCAGCAGCTTGGAACTAGCGGGAGAAATGGTGCAGTACTTC. Its protein product is CASSLELAGEMVQYF.

This chain links TRBV6-6 with TRBJ2-1; 9 bases line up with TRBD1. This CDR3 is 16 amino acids long. Germline V gives CDR1 MNHNY, CDR2 SVGAGI (reference sequence). Losses at the gene ends were 1 base for V and 8 bases for J; bases not matched to a gene: 9. The CDR3 DNA is TGTGCCAGCAGTTACTTTACCGGGACAGGGACGGATGAGCAGTTCTTC. This encodes CASSYFTGTGTDEQFF.

This chain joins TRBV27 and TRBJ2-7; D remains unclear. Between the trimmed V and J ends, which lost 5 bases and 2 bases, there was a span of 13 bases. This CDR3 comprises 14 residues. Germline CDR1 MNHEY, CDR2 SMNVEV (reference sequence). The CDR3: CASSLRSRTYEQYF. In nucleotides, the CDR3 is TGTGCCAGCAGTCTCCGGTCCCGAACCTACGAGCAGTACTTC.

The J gene is TRBJ2-1, the V gene TRBV11-3, with TRBD2 identical over 8 bases. V was clipped by 5 bases and J by 6 bases; unmatched bases: 6. The length of the CDR3 is 14 residues. Germline-derived CDR1 and CDR2 are SGHNT and YENEEA. Here the CDR3 reads CASSASGSRNEQFF. CDR3 DNA sequence: TGTGCCAGCAGCGCAAGCGGGAGTCGCAATGAGCAGTTCTTC.

The chain links TRBV6-1 to TRBJ1-2, with 7 nucleotides matching TRBD1. Germline CDR1 MNHNS, CDR2 SASEGT. V trimming: 2 bases; J trimming: 5 bases; junction bases outside the gene matches: 14. This CDR3 is 17 amino acids long. CDR3 loop: CASSERQGTRLGYGYTF. The CDR3 DNA reads TGTGCCAGCAGTGAACGACAGGGAACTCGACTGGGGTATGGCTACACCTTC.

The V gene is TRBV5-4, the J gene TRBJ2-7; D remains unclear. CDR1 and CDR2 from the germline V gene are SGHNT and YYREEE (reference sequence). V shed 0 bases and J shed 4 bases, with 8 bases lying between them. This CDR3 contains 13 residues. CDR3 in DNA: TGTGCCAGCAGCTTGGACAGATCTTACGAGCAGTACTTC. Translating it yields CASSLDRSYEQYF.

The V and J genes are TRBV11-2 and TRBJ1-5, with a possible D match to TRBD1 (5 bases). The CDR3 length is 13 residues. V lost 1 base, J lost 13 bases, and 14 bases lay in between. Germline CDR1 SGHAT, CDR2 FQNNGV. CDR3 loop: CASSLAGGDRQHF. CDR3 bases: TGTGCCAGCAGCTTAGCGGGGGGAGATCGACAGCATTTT. Full variable domain (outside the CDR3, taken from reference TRBV11-2 and TRBJ1-5): EAGVAQSPRYKIIEKRQSVAFWCNPISGHATLYWYQQILGQGPKLLIQFQNNGVVDDSQLPKDRFSAERLKGVDSTLKIQPAKLEDSAVYLCASSLAGGDRQHFGDGTRLSIL.

CDR3 region: CASSPPGPYEQYF. In DNA form, the CDR3 reads TGTGCCAGCAGCCCCCCAGGGCCCTACGAGCAGTACTTC. J is TRBJ2-7 and V is TRBV7-2, with D maybe TRBD1 (5 bases). The CDR3 extends over 13 amino acids. Trimming shortened V by 5 bases and J by 2 bases, and 10 bases separated the two germline ends. Germline V CDR1 and CDR2: SGHTA, FQGNSA.

This rearrangement joins TRBV15 to TRBJ1-3; 7 bases map to TRBD1. This CDR3 contains 14 residues. Germline-derived CDR1 and CDR2 are LNHNV and YYDKDF (reference sequence). V gave up 1 base and J gave up 4 bases; unmatched junction bases: 1. CDR3 sequence reads: CATSRGDRGNTIYF. Here the CDR3 DNA reads TGTGCCACCAGCAGAGGGGACAGAGGAAACACCATATATTTT.

The chain joins TRBV19 to TRBJ1-4; 7 bases map to TRBD1. Trimming cost V 7 bases and J 0 bases; bases outside gene matches: 5. The CDR3 is 15 residues long. CDR1 is LNHDA and CDR2 is SQIVND in the germline V gene (reference sequence). CDR3 sequence: CASNWGTATNEKLFF. CDR3 DNA: TGTGCCAGTAACTGGGGGACAGCAACTAATGAAAAACTGTTTTTT.

The chain joins TRBV18 to TRBJ2-7; tentatively, D is TRBD2 (6 bases). The CDR3 covers 14 residues. Germline CDR1 and CDR2: KGHSH and LQKENI. With 5 bases removed from V and 0 bases from J, the gap between germline ends came to 11 bases. CDR3 in amino acids: CASSTGTGSYEQYF. CDR3 nucleotide sequence: TGTGCCAGCTCAACCGGGACTGGCTCCTACGAGCAGTACTTC.

This clone has a single count. The chain carries TRBV5-1 and TRBJ2-1; a weak D match, TRBD1 (6 bases). The germline CDR1 and CDR2 sequences are SGHRS and YFSETQ. The CDR3 contains 14 residues. V was cut by 3 bases and J by 1 base, with 8 bases left in between. The CDR3 region is CASSSGQSYNEQFF. CDR3 coding DNA: TGCGCCAGCAGCTCTGGACAGTCCTACAATGAGCAGTTCTTC.

The rearrangement uses TRBV7-9 and TRBJ2-1, with TRBD2 matching over 10 bases. The V and J ends lost 5 bases and 3 bases, in that order; junction bases with no gene match: 7. CDR3 length: 16 amino acids. Germline V gives CDR1 SEHNR, CDR2 FQNEAQ (reference sequence). The CDR3 nucleotides read TGTGCCAGCAGCCGGACTAGCGGAGGGGTCTACAATGAGCAGTTCTTC. As protein: CASSRTSGGVYNEQFF.

This clone has only a few counts. V usage is TRBV28 and J usage is TRBJ2-7; TRBD1 matches at 9 bases. The CDR3 length is 15 residues. Germline V gene sequence: CDR1 MDHEN, CDR2 SYDVKM. The junction had 4 bases not matched to a gene; V was cut back by 4 bases and J by 0 bases. The CDR3 spells CASSSRTGASYEQYF. DNA of the CDR3: TGTGCCAGCAGTTCTAGGACAGGGGCCTCCTACGAGCAGTACTTC. Full variable domain (outside the CDR3, taken from reference TRBV28 and TRBJ2-7): DVKVTQSSRYLVKRTGEKVFLECVQDMDHENMFWYRQDPGLGLRLIYFSYDVKMKEKGDIPEGYSVSREKKERFSLILESASTNQTSMYLCASSSRTGASYEQYFGPGTRLTVT.